The T cell receptor beta chain described here comes from a study of blood T cell repertoires in COVID-19. As for the study in general: Samples of COVID-19 (acute and convalescent) were obtained from the United States, Italy and Spain.

Using immunoSEQ multiplex PCR, the repertoire was profiled, and TCRdb retains in-frame clones only, with some absent. The table lists more than 110,000 clones, around 80% of them singletons, with around 4% in the top ten. The CDR3 consists of 15 residues. The V end lost 1 base, the J end lost 0 bases, and 7 bases lay between the germline ends. The germline gives CDR1 SGHTA, CDR2 FQGNSA. Sequencing was performed on peripheral blood. The chain is built from TRBV7-2 and TRBJ1-5; D is perhaps TRBD1 (6 bases). This receptor was obtained from a man in his 60s with acute or convalescent COVID-19. In DNA, the CDR3 is TGTGCCAGCAGCTTAGGAGGGGGTAGCAATCAGCCCCAGCATTTT. Protein: CASSLGGGSNQPQHF.